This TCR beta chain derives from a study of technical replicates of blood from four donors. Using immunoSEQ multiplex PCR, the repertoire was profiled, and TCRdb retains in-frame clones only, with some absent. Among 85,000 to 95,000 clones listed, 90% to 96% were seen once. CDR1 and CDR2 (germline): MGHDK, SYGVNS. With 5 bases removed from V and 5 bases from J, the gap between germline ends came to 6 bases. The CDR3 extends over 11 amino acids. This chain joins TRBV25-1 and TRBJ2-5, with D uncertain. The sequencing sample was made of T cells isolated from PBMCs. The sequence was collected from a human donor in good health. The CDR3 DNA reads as TGTGCCAGCAGTTCCCTGGAGACCCAGTACTTC. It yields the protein CASSSLETQYF.